The 3 T cell receptor beta chains below all came from one sample that was sequenced in a study of blood T cells in healthy people across ages. Using a J-beta primer mix together with a sample-barcoded 5' primer, a second PCR was run for about 6 to 11 cycles. Each CDR3 protein gets one entry after TCRdb re-called the 5' RACE reads with MiXCR. This table has about 570,000 distinct CDR3 sequences, 27% appearing once. Source material: blood. Source of these receptors: a woman between 65 and 79 years old in good health.

The chain combines TRBV5-1 with TRBJ1-5; D is ambiguous. The CDR3 length is 15 residues. CDR1 is SGHRS, CDR2 YFSETQ, per germline. Trimming took off 0 bases at V and 0 bases at J, with 7 bases between the two ends. The CDR3, as DNA: TGCGCCAGCAGCTTGGATGGGCCTAGCAATCAGCCCCAGCATTTT. Translating it yields CASSLDGPSNQPQHF.

This clonotype was detected only a few times. The chain carries TRBV3-1 and TRBJ1-1, with 9 bases that match TRBD1. The CDR3 is 16 amino acids. After removal of 4 bases from V and 1 base from J, the junction contained 7 bases not matched to a gene. CDR1 and CDR2 from the germline V gene are LGHDT and YNNKEL (reference sequence). CDR3 nucleotide sequence: TGTGCCAGCAGCCTCGGGACAGGGAGGTGGAACACTGAAGCTTTCTTT. Amino acids: CASSLGTGRWNTEAFF.

The table lists this clonotype with a count of one. CDR3 protein: CAISEGQGNQPQHF. For the CDR3, the DNA is TGTGCCATCAGTGAGGGGCAGGGGAATCAGCCCCAGCATTTT. V usage is TRBV10-3 and J usage is TRBJ1-5, with D possibly being TRBD1 (6 bases). V dropped 2 bases and J dropped 4 bases, with 9 bases sitting between them. The CDR3 is 14 amino acids. The germline V gene encodes CDR1 ENHRY and CDR2 SYGVKD.